This TCR beta chain derives from a study of monozygotic twins with inflammatory bowel disease. TCRdb re-called the 5' RACE reads and gives one entry per CDR3 protein, without DNA. This repertoire includes about 210,000 distinct CDR3 sequences. Remarks on this clonotype: What it binds is unknown.

Study-wide findings and caveats: The co-twins with IBD showed lower TCRbeta diversity (inverse Simpson) than their healthy siblings.

The sequenced sample consisted of blood. This clonotype was obtained from a human donor with ulcerative colitis or Crohn's disease, or a healthy co-twin of an affected twin (not recorded which).

The chain's CDR3 is CASSRPPDSIEAFF. This chain links TRBV12-3 or TRBV12-4 with TRBJ1-1; TCRdb picks TRBD1, but there is no DNA to check that call. This CDR3 contains 14 residues.